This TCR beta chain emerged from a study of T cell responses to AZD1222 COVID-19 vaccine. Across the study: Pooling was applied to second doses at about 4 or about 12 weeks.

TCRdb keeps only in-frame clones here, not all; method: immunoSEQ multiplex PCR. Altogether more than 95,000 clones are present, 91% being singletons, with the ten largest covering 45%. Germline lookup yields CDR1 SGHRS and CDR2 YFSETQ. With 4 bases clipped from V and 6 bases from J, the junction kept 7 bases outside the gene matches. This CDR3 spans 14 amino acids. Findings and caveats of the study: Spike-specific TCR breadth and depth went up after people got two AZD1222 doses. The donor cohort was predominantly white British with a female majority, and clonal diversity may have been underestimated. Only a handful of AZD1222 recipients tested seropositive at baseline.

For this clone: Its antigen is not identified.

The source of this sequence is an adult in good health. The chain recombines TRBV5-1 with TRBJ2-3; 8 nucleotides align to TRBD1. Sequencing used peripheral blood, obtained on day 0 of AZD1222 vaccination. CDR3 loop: CASSPGTGVDTQYF. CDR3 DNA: TGCGCCAGCAGCCCCGGGACAGGTGTGGATACGCAGTATTTT.